The T cell receptor (beta chain) described here comes from a study of T cell responses to AZD1222 COVID-19 vaccine. Whole-study results and caveats: CD4 TCRs covered the whole spike, strongest at regions 160-218 and 743-854.

The CDR3 covers 13 residues. CDR1 and CDR2 from the germline V gene are GTSNPN and SVGIG (reference sequence). The V end was cut by 2 bases, the J end by 4 bases, with 6 bases between. TCRdb's table, derived via immunoSEQ multiplex PCR, lists solely in-frame clones and lacks some. The sample carries over 120,000 clones, about 92% recorded once. This clone was found once. The antigen remains unidentified. The sequences come from peripheral blood, collected on day 0 of AZD1222 vaccination. The rearrangement joins TRBV30 to TRBJ2-6; no clear D. This receptor was identified in an adult in good health. The CDR3 protein is CAWSLSGANVLTF. Here the CDR3 DNA reads TGTGCCTGGAGTTTGTCCGGGGCCAACGTCCTGACTTTC.